A selection of T cell receptor beta chains follows, all from one sample in a study of OX40 agonist ivuxolimab in advanced cancers. The data were produced by immunoSEQ multiplex PCR, yet TCRdb's version contains in-frame clones alone and is incomplete. The table records about 77,000 clones, roughly 86% of them present only once. The sample was CD4+ or CD8+ T cells sorted from blood, taken in a trial of the OX40 agonist ivuxolimab. The receptors stem from an adult with an advanced solid tumor such as melanoma, head and neck, liver or kidney cancer. The CDR3 runs from the conserved cysteine through the conserved F or W. The D gene is left open where the match is weak. Rows may omit the clone size; those that give it use once, few, many or a size class.

v_gene	j_gene	d_gene	abundance	CDR3aa	CDR3nt
TRBV11-2	TRBJ1-3	-	-	CASTVGAGGNTIYF	TGTGCCAGCACCGTAGGAGCAGGGGGAAACACCATATATTTT
TRBV7-2	TRBJ1-2	-	-	CASSLFKGKAGGYTF	TGTGCCAGCAGCTTATTCAAGGGGAAGGCGGGTGGCTACACCTTC
TRBV7-9	TRBJ1-1	-	-	CASSRAGMNTEAFF	TGTGCCAGCAGCCGTGCCGGCATGAACACTGAAGCTTTCTTT
TRBV11-2	TRBJ1-1	-	few	CASSLNTDTEAFF	TGTGCCAGCAGCCTTAACACGGACACTGAAGCTTTCTTT
TRBV18	TRBJ2-2	-	-	CASSSLSNRVPTGELFF	TGTGCCAGCTCATCACTCTCCAACAGGGTACCCACCGGGGAGCTGTTTTTT
TRBV7-9	TRBJ1-1	-	once	CASSLGDAGPNTEAFF	TGTGCCAGCAGCTTGGGGGATGCAGGCCCGAACACTGAAGCTTTCTTT
TRBV7-9	TRBJ2-3	-	-	CASSGDLLTDTQYF	TGTGCCAGCAGCGGGGACTTACTGACAGATACGCAGTATTTT
TRBV7-6	TRBJ1-2	-	-	CASSSGVGGGYTF	TGTGCCAGCAGCTCGGGGGTTGGCGGTGGCTACACCTTC
TRBV11-3	TRBJ2-5	-	few	CASSRQGGETQYF	TGTGCCAGCAGCCGTCAGGGGGGGGAGACCCAGTACTTC
TRBV4-1	TRBJ2-4	-	-	CASSQGDRGYIQYF	TGCGCCAGCAGCCAAGGGGATAGGGGGTACATTCAGTACTTC
TRBV19	TRBJ2-1	TRBD2	once	CASSPSGGAYNEQFF	TGTGCCAGTAGTCCAAGCGGGGGGGCGTACAATGAGCAGTTCTTC
TRBV6-5	TRBJ2-7	-	-	CASSYSPGLFYEQYF	TGTGCCAGCAGTTACTCCCCCGGACTGTTCTACGAGCAGTACTTC
TRBV7-2	TRBJ1-5	-	-	CASTSKGGQPQHF	TGTGCCAGCACCTCAAAGGGAGGACAGCCCCAGCATTTT
TRBV2	TRBJ2-1	-	-	CASSVLTRNDEQFF	TGTGCCAGCAGTGTTTTAACTAGGAACGATGAGCAGTTCTTC
TRBV6-1	TRBJ2-3	-	-	CASSERPGRAVQYF	TGTGCCAGCAGCGAAAGGCCGGGACGAGCGGTGCAGTATTTT
TRBV11-3	TRBJ2-1	-	-	CASSPGTNYNEQFF	TGTGCCAGCAGCCCCGGGACAAACTACAATGAGCAGTTCTTC
TRBV19	TRBJ1-2	-	-	CASLKGGARSYGYTF	TGTGCCAGTCTAAAGGGGGGGGCGCGAAGCTATGGCTACACCTTC
TRBV2	TRBJ1-1	-	-	CASSEARYTEAFF	TGTGCCAGCAGTGAAGCCAGGTACACTGAAGCTTTCTTT
TRBV2	TRBJ2-1	-	-	CASSERFHEQFF	TGTGCCAGCAGTGAGAGGTTCCATGAGCAGTTCTTC